This T cell receptor (beta chain) was obtained from a study of tumor-infiltrating lymphocytes in primary liver carcinoma. Overall study results and limits: Lesser overlap characterized tumor-adjacent and tumor-blood pairs relative to tumor region pairs.

RNA and DNA were co-extracted from around 20-30 mg of unsorted bulk tissue. Total RNA (about 500 ng) served as template for TCR beta cDNA synthesis primed by a constant-region primer. Three nested multiplex PCR rounds of slightly modified ARM-PCR generated TCR beta libraries. Two initial PCR rounds of around 10 cycles each paired TRBV1-TRBV30 forward primers with a C-beta reverse primer. MiXCR, run by TCRdb on the multiplex PCR reads, gives a single entry per CDR3 protein. The sample consists of almost 55,000 distinct CDR3 sequences, 70% to 85% of them appearing once. Worth noting for this clonotype: Its antigen is as yet unknown. Germline and junction disagree at one end, which may indicate a read error.

The germline V gene has CDR1 GTSNPN and CDR2 SVGIG (reference sequence). The CDR3 loop spans 13 amino acids. Material for sequencing was liver tumor tissue from sampling region 2. The sample's subset: tumor region T2, inferior pole. This receptor was obtained from a middle-aged man with primary liver carcinoma and hepatitis B virus infection. The chain couples TRBV30 to TRBJ1-3; D is ambiguous. DNA of the CDR3: TGTGTCTGGAGTCAGGAGGCTGGTAACACCATATATTTT. This translates into CVWSQEAGNTIYF.